A selection of T cell receptor beta chains follows, all from one sample in a study of blood T cell repertoires in COVID-19. Produced via immunoSEQ multiplex PCR; TCRdb's table is partial and in-frame only. The sample holds just over 650,000 clones, 80% to 90% seen once. Specimen: peripheral blood. The origin of the receptors is a woman aged 18-29 years with acute or convalescent COVID-19. CDR3s include the opening cysteine and the closing phenylalanine or tryptophan. Fields, in order: clone size, V gene, D gene, J gene, CDR3 protein, CDR3 DNA. A D gene is named only where the DNA matches it firmly. Some rows have no size entry. The others give once, few or many, or a class for an expanded clone.

-	TRBV6-5	TRBD1	TRBJ1-1	CASRWDSGNTEAFF	TGTGCCAGCAGATGGGACAGCGGAAACACTGAAGCTTTCTTT
-	TRBV24-1	-	TRBJ2-7	CATSDSDRYEQYF	TGTGCCACCAGTGATTCTGACAGGTACGAGCAGTACTTC
-	TRBV11-2	-	TRBJ1-4	CASSKGRRDEKLFF	TGTGCCAGCAGCAAGGGGCGCCGGGATGAAAAACTGTTTTTT
-	TRBV19	-	TRBJ1-3	CASGPGAPSSGNTIYF	TGTGCCAGTGGCCCTGGGGCTCCTAGCTCTGGAAACACCATATATTTT
-	TRBV5-4	-	TRBJ2-2	CASTLQGGTGELFF	TGTGCCAGCACGTTACAGGGAGGGACCGGGGAGCTGTTTTTT
once	TRBV27	-	TRBJ2-2	CASTKDSYTGELFF	TGTGCCAGCACCAAGGACAGCTACACCGGGGAGCTGTTTTTT
-	TRBV4-1	-	TRBJ2-6	CASSQDSLQGYHSGANVLTF	TGCGCCAGCAGCCAAGATTCTCTTCAGGGGTACCACTCTGGGGCCAACGTCCTGACTTTC
-	TRBV2	TRBD2	TRBJ2-3	CASSESSVAGGNTDTQYF	TGTGCCAGCAGTGAAAGTTCGGTTGCGGGGGGAAACACAGATACGCAGTATTTT
-	TRBV6-4	-	TRBJ2-1	CASSLEGGPGEQFF	TGTGCCAGCAGTTTGGAGGGGGGGCCCGGTGAGCAGTTCTTC
once	TRBV6-2/TRBV6-3	-	TRBJ2-7	CASSFTGNYEQYF	TGTGCCAGCAGTTTTACAGGAAATTACGAGCAGTACTTC
few	TRBV6-5	-	TRBJ1-2	CASTRRGTINYGYTF	TGTGCCAGCACCCGACGAGGGACAATTAACTATGGCTACACCTTC
-	TRBV7-3	-	TRBJ1-6	CASSLNMNTNSPLHF	TGTGCCAGCAGCTTAAACATGAATACGAATTCACCCCTCCACTTT
-	TRBV24-1	TRBD1	TRBJ2-1	CATTETGTEEQFF	TGTGCCACCACAGAGACAGGGACGGAGGAGCAGTTCTTC
-	TRBV6-4	-	TRBJ2-3	CASSTNPGSTDTQYF	TGTGCCAGCTCAACCAACCCAGGCAGCACAGATACGCAGTATTTT
-	TRBV30	TRBD2	TRBJ2-1	CAWRQRGGRNEQFF	TGTGCCTGGAGGCAGCGGGGGGGCCGGAATGAGCAGTTCTTC
-	TRBV2	-	TRBJ2-1	CASEPGGHEQFF	TGTGCCAGCGAACCAGGGGGGCATGAGCAGTTCTTC
-	TRBV4-3	-	TRBJ2-2	CASSQNTAGPNTGELFF	TGCGCCAGCAGCCAAAATACAGCCGGCCCGAACACCGGGGAGCTGTTTTTT
-	TRBV12-3/TRBV12-4	-	TRBJ1-1	CASSTGIPEAFF	TGTGCCAGCAGTACAGGGATCCCTGAAGCTTTCTTT
-	TRBV7-3	TRBD1	TRBJ1-1	CASSASGGPMNTEAFF	TGTGCCAGCAGCGCCTCAGGGGGCCCTATGAACACTGAAGCTTTCTTT
-	TRBV24-1	-	TRBJ2-1	CATSQDAGTGRYNEQFF	TGTGCCACCAGCCAGGACGCCGGGACTGGAAGGTACAATGAGCAGTTCTTC
-	TRBV5-1	TRBD1	TRBJ2-7	CASSRSGQGIYEQYF	TGCGCCAGCAGCCGATCGGGACAGGGGATCTACGAGCAGTACTTC
-	TRBV7-7	-	TRBJ2-3	CASSPLPSDTQYF	TGTGCCAGCAGCCCCCTTCCCTCAGATACGCAGTATTTT
-	TRBV19	TRBD2	TRBJ2-3	CASSIPRLAGGPGDTQYF	TGTGCCAGTAGTATACCCCGGCTAGCGGGGGGGCCTGGAGATACGCAGTATTTT
-	TRBV5-1	-	TRBJ1-3	CASSYKDSFFSGNTIYF	TGCGCCAGCTCCTATAAGGACAGCTTTTTCTCTGGAAACACCATATATTTT
-	TRBV4-1	-	TRBJ2-7	CASSQREQTYMEQYF	TGCGCCAGCAGCCAGAGGGAACAGACCTACATGGAGCAGTACTTC
-	TRBV5-6	TRBD1	TRBJ1-5	CASSLRRTGDSNQPQHF	TGTGCCAGCAGCTTGCGTAGGACAGGGGATAGCAATCAGCCCCAGCATTTT
-	TRBV9	-	TRBJ1-6	CASSVDSLILPLHF	TGTGCCAGCAGCGTAGACTCCCTGATCCTACCCCTCCACTTT
once	TRBV7-2	TRBD2	TRBJ2-1	CASSFRGDGEQFF	TGTGCCAGCAGCTTTCGGGGGGACGGTGAGCAGTTCTTC
-	TRBV9	-	TRBJ2-7	CASSVGGLPSYEQYF	TGTGCCAGCAGCGTAGGGGGGCTACCCTCCTACGAGCAGTACTTC
-	TRBV27	-	TRBJ1-5	CASSDSFTGRTLPQHF	TGTGCCAGCAGTGACTCGTTTACAGGGAGAACATTGCCCCAGCATTTT
-	TRBV6-5	-	TRBJ1-2	CASSYSRVGDGYTF	TGTGCCAGCAGTTATTCCAGGGTCGGCGATGGCTACACCTTC
-	TRBV4-1	TRBD1	TRBJ1-1	CASSGRDRNTEAFF	TGCGCCAGCAGCGGCCGGGACAGGAACACTGAAGCTTTCTTT
-	TRBV19	-	TRBJ1-5	CASSISGFGQPQHF	TGTGCCAGTAGTATATCAGGGTTCGGTCAGCCCCAGCATTTT
-	TRBV6-2/TRBV6-3	-	TRBJ2-2	CASSYGAGAGGTGELFF	TGTGCCAGCAGTTACGGCGCGGGGGCCGGTGGAACCGGGGAGCTGTTTTTT
-	TRBV27	-	TRBJ2-1	CASRGQGMKSSYNEQFF	TGTGCCAGCAGGGGGCAGGGAATGAAGAGCTCCTACAATGAGCAGTTCTTC
-	TRBV6-2/TRBV6-3	TRBD1	TRBJ1-3	CASSFLRGPGNTIYF	TGTGCCAGCAGTTTCCTCAGGGGGCCGGGAAACACCATATATTTT
-	TRBV4-3	-	TRBJ2-1	CASSQEALGYNEQFF	TGCGCCAGCAGCCAAGAAGCGCTAGGCTACAATGAGCAGTTCTTC
-	TRBV7-9	TRBD1	TRBJ1-2	CASISDRGDPNYGYTF	TGTGCCAGCATATCGGACAGGGGGGATCCGAACTATGGCTACACCTTC
-	TRBV6-2/TRBV6-3	-	TRBJ2-5	CASSSGYVRTETQYF	TGTGCCAGCAGTTCAGGGTACGTCCGTACAGAGACCCAGTACTTC
once	TRBV4-2	TRBD1	TRBJ1-1	CASSQAGGFPRTEAFF	TGTGCCAGCAGCCAGGCAGGGGGATTCCCGCGCACTGAAGCTTTCTTT
-	TRBV6-6	TRBD1	TRBJ1-4	CASSQDRAEKLFF	TGTGCCAGCAGTCAGGACAGGGCAGAAAAACTGTTTTTT
-	TRBV6-6	-	TRBJ1-1	CASSRGGTEAFF	TGTGCCAGCAGTCGAGGGGGGACCGAAGCTTTCTTT
-	TRBV10-1	-	TRBJ1-6	CASSEQGGNSPLHF	TGCGCCAGCAGTGAGCAGGGTGGTAATTCACCCCTCCACTTT
once	TRBV18	-	TRBJ1-2	CASSPPDRGDYGYTF	TGTGCCAGCTCACCACCCGACCGGGGAGACTATGGCTACACCTTC
-	TRBV28	-	TRBJ2-7	CASSVRRGHEQYF	TGTGCCAGCAGCGTGCGTAGGGGCCACGAGCAGTACTTC
-	TRBV7-2	-	TRBJ2-5	CASSQGRPGETQYF	TGTGCCAGCTCGCAGGGCCGTCCAGGGGAGACCCAGTACTTC
-	TRBV5-1	-	TRBJ1-4	CASSLDRVEKLFF	TGCGCCAGCAGCTTGGATCGTGTGGAAAAACTGTTTTTT
-	TRBV7-3	-	TRBJ1-2	CAPREGTNYGYTF	TGTGCCCCTCGGGAGGGCACTAACTATGGCTACACCTTC
-	TRBV11-3	TRBD1	TRBJ1-1	CASSQGQGRPEAFF	TGTGCCAGCAGCCAAGGACAGGGAAGGCCTGAAGCTTTCTTT